These 15 T cell receptor beta chains were sequenced from one sample in a study of vaccination and CD4 T cells after COVID-19. Treatment: approximately 10-day PBMC culture with coronavirus spike peptide pools or control peptides (ViraFEST assay). These receptors are not linked to any known antigen. An Oncomine TCR Beta short-read assay was used to sequence the DNA from cultured CD4+ T cells. Each CDR3 protein gets one entry after TCRdb re-called the PCR reads with MiXCR. The sample has about 14,000 distinct CDR3 sequences, around two fifths seen once. The sequencing input was cultured CD4+ T cells from blood. The source of these receptors is a human donor with COVID-19.

This clonotype was observed a handful of times. This rearrangement joins TRBV10-3 to TRBJ2-1; 9 nucleotides line up with TRBD1. CDR3 length equals 14 residues. V lost 6 bases to trimming and J lost 6 bases; unmatched junction nucleotides: 6. The germline V gene has CDR1 ENHRY and CDR2 SYGVKD. The CDR3: CAIRGTGWGNEQFF. The CDR3 DNA sequence: TGTGCCATCAGGGGGACAGGGTGGGGCAATGAGCAGTTCTTC.

The gene calls are TRBV28 and TRBJ2-5; no clear D. This CDR3 is built from 13 residues. The germline V gene encodes CDR1 MDHEN and CDR2 SYDVKM. V lost 6 bases, J lost 4 bases, and 12 bases lay in between. As DNA, the CDR3 is TGTGCCAGCAGGTGGGGTCGGTTAGAGACCCAGTACTTC. Protein: CASRWGRLETQYF. Based on the CDR3 plus reference TRBV28 and TRBJ2-5, the full variable domain is DVKVTQSSRYLVKRTGEKVFLECVQDMDHENMFWYRQDPGLGLRLIYFSYDVKMKEKGDIPEGYSVSREKKERFSLILESASTNQTSMYLCASRWGRLETQYFGPGTRLLVL.

This rearrangement joins TRBV12-3 or TRBV12-4 to TRBJ1-2; the match to TRBD1 covers 9 bases. This CDR3 has 14 residues. With V trimmed by 3 bases and J by 5 bases, 4 bases remained unmatched. The CDR3 region is CASSLTGQGYGYTF. The CDR3 coding sequence is TGTGCCAGCAGTTTGACTGGACAGGGGTATGGCTACACCTTC.

This CDR3 is CASNPKDNSPLHF. The CDR3 region has the DNA TGTGCCAGTAACCCGAAGGATAATTCACCCCTCCACTTT. The chain uses TRBV19 and TRBJ1-6; D not certain. The CDR3 runs to 13 residues. The V gene's germline CDR1 is LNHDA and CDR2 SQIVND (reference sequence). Trimming left V 7 bases short and J 5 bases short, with 9 bases between.

The CDR3 region has the DNA TGTGCCGCCAAGTCCCGGCAGGGCAGCGATACGCAGTATTTT. It specifies CAAKSRQGSDTQYF. The rearrangement joins TRBV19 to TRBJ2-3; possible D gene TRBD1, 5 bases. This CDR3 has 14 residues. V was clipped by 11 bases and J by 6 bases, with 21 bases between them. In germline, CDR1 is LNHDA, CDR2 SQIVND (reference sequence).

This clonotype was found a few times. The chain joins TRBV7-9 to TRBJ2-3; D call uncertain. Deletions cut 2 bases from V and 1 base from J, with 10 bases between. The germline gives CDR1 SEHNR, CDR2 FQNEAQ (reference sequence). The CDR3 consists of 15 residues. This chain's CDR3 is CASSLLPSGTDTQYF. The DNA of the CDR3 is TGTGCCAGCAGCTTACTCCCGTCTGGCACAGATACGCAGTATTTT.

V is TRBV12-3 or TRBV12-4 and J is TRBJ2-2; D ambiguous. CDR3 length equals 12 residues. V was trimmed by 1 base and J by 6 bases, leaving 3 bases between them. The chain's CDR3 is CASSLGAGELFF. CDR3 sequence (DNA): TGTGCCAGCAGTTTAGGGGCCGGGGAGCTGTTTTTT.

The CDR3 reads CSVVWATYEQYF. The CDR3 nucleotides read TGCAGCGTTGTATGGGCTACCTACGAGCAGTACTTC. J is TRBJ2-7 and V is TRBV29-1; D not resolved. This CDR3 is built from 12 residues. Germline V lookup: CDR1 SQVTM, CDR2 ANQGSEA. With 4 bases removed from V and 2 bases from J, the gap between germline ends came to 9 bases.

There are a few counts of this clonotype. The chain employs TRBV7-2 and TRBJ2-7, with D unresolved. This CDR3 has 11 residues. The V gene lost 6 bases and the J gene lost 2 bases, with 5 bases spanning the gap. CDR1 is SGHTA, CDR2 FQGNSA, per germline. This CDR3 is CASRETYEQYF. CDR3 DNA sequence: TGTGCCAGCAGGGAAACCTACGAGCAGTACTTC.

This clonotype was detected only a few times. The genes are TRBV27 and TRBJ1-6, with D possibly matching TRBD1 (5 bases). The germline gives CDR1 MNHEY, CDR2 SMNVEV (reference sequence). The CDR3 runs 15 residues. V was trimmed by 4 bases and J by 13 bases, leaving 20 bases between them. The DNA of the CDR3 is TGTGCCAGCAGTTACATCCGGGCCCACGAGGGGCCCCTCCACTTT. As protein: CASSYIRAHEGPLHF.

This clonotype was observed a few times. In DNA, the CDR3 is TGTGCCATCAGTGAGTCTGTCGATCAGCCCCAGCATTTT. It translates to CAISESVDQPQHF. This chain joins TRBV10-3 and TRBJ1-5; no definite D call. Trimming shortened V by 0 bases and J by 5 bases, and 5 bases separated the two germline ends. The CDR3 loop spans 13 amino acids. CDR1 is ENHRY and CDR2 is SYGVKD in the germline V gene.

This chain links TRBV10-1 with TRBJ1-5; 8 bases fit TRBD1. There are 13 residues in the CDR3. Germline V gene lookup returns CDR1 WNHNN and CDR2 SYGVQD (reference sequence). The V gene end was trimmed by 8 bases and the J gene end by 5 bases; junction bases not matched to a gene: 5. The DNA for the CDR3 is TGCGCCAGCCAGGGGGCCTTAGATCAGCCCCAGCATTTT. This encodes CASQGALDQPQHF.

The chain links TRBV27 to TRBJ2-3, with 8 bases matching TRBD1. V dropped 4 bases and J dropped 0; count of bases not matched to a gene: 0. This CDR3 has 14 residues. Germline lookup yields CDR1 MNHEY and CDR2 SMNVEV (reference sequence). The CDR3 loop is CASSWDRSTDTQYF. The CDR3 nucleotides read TGTGCCAGCAGTTGGGACAGGAGCACAGATACGCAGTATTTT.

This clonotype was seen just once. The chain carries TRBV24-1 and TRBJ2-1, with 7 nucleotides matching TRBD1. The germline gives CDR1 KGHDR, CDR2 SFDVKD. Unmatched junction bases numbered 7, after V lost 3 bases and J lost 9 bases. This CDR3 is built from 14 residues. CDR3 protein: CATSDPDRVGEQFF. CDR3 nucleotides: TGTGCCACCAGTGATCCAGACAGGGTGGGTGAGCAGTTCTTC.

J is TRBJ1-1 and V is TRBV12-5; no clear D gene. Germline V gene data show CDR1 as LGHNT and CDR2 as FRNRAP. This CDR3 spans 13 amino acids. V was trimmed by 1 base and J by 11 bases, leaving 14 bases between them. The CDR3 reads CASGLGETPWAFF. The DNA of the CDR3 is TGTGCTAGTGGTTTGGGGGAGACACCTTGGGCTTTCTTT. The whole variable domain, remainder taken from reference TRBV12-5 and TRBJ1-1, is DARVTQTPRHKVTEMGQEVTMRCQPILGHNTVFWYRQTMMQGLELLAYFRNRAPLDDSGMPKDRFSAEMPDATLATLKIQPSEPRDSAVYFCASGLGETPWAFFGQGTRLTVV.